This T cell receptor (beta chain) was sequenced during a study of T cell clonotyping in hematopoietic cell transplantation. Overall study results and limits: Few recipient clonotypes overlapped donors; over 95% were de novo at given depth. After transplant, recipient diversity fell while pathologically expanded clonotypes grew through day 180.

With 7 bases clipped from V and 5 bases from J, the junction kept 10 bases outside the gene matches. CDR1 is ENHRY, CDR2 SYGVKD, per germline. CDR3 length: 14 amino acids. The data were produced by immunoSEQ multiplex PCR, yet TCRdb's version contains in-frame clones alone and is incomplete. The sample consists of over 5,500 clones, roughly 78% of them appearing once. This clone was detected only a few times. Its antigen is unknown. The sequences come from peripheral blood mononuclear cells, collected 180 days after allogeneic stem cell transplant. This receptor was identified in a male patient in his 70s who had an allogeneic stem cell transplant from an unrelated donor, so T cells may come from the graft donor. Some clones in this sample may be carry-over from other donors' samples. The rearrangement uses TRBV10-3 and TRBJ2-7; TRBD1 matches at 8 bases. The DNA for the CDR3 is TGTGCCATCAATAGGGCAGGGGGCCGCAACGAGCAGTACTTC. This gives the protein CAINRAGGRNEQYF.